These 24 T cell receptor beta chains were sequenced from one sample in a study of OX40 agonist ivuxolimab in advanced cancers. Libraries were prepared by immunoSEQ multiplex PCR; TCRdb keeps only in-frame clonotypes and omits some of them. The sample consists of tens of thousands of clones, about 88% of them appearing once. The material was CD4+ or CD8+ T cells sorted from blood, obtained in a trial of the OX40 agonist ivuxolimab. Receptor source: an adult with an advanced solid tumor such as melanoma, head and neck, liver or kidney cancer.

The chain is built from TRBV9 and TRBJ1-3; D gene ambiguous. V gave up 3 bases and J gave up 2 bases, with 9 bases separating them. Germline lookup yields CDR1 SGDLS and CDR2 YYNGEE. This CDR3 contains 14 residues. The CDR3 is CASSGPSPGNTIYF. Written as DNA, the CDR3 is TGTGCCAGCAGCGGCCCCTCTCCTGGAAACACCATATATTTT.

The genes are TRBV18 and TRBJ1-2; TRBD1 agrees at 7 bases. CDR3 size: 14 residues. V lost 6 bases to trimming and J lost 9 bases; unmatched junction nucleotides: 13. Germline loops: CDR1 KGHSH, CDR2 LQKENI. DNA of the CDR3: TGTGCCAGCTCCCCGACAGGGAATATGGATCGCTACACCTTC. As protein: CASSPTGNMDRYTF.

The rearrangement joins TRBV4-1 to TRBJ1-5; D is unclear. The CDR3 covers 14 residues. V was trimmed by 0 bases and J by 3 bases, leaving 6 bases between them. The germline CDR1 and CDR2 sequences are MGHRA and YSYEKL. In DNA, the CDR3 is TGCGCCAGCAGCCAAGAACAGTTCAATCAGCCCCAGCATTTT. Amino acid sequence: CASSQEQFNQPQHF.

The gene calls are TRBV18 and TRBJ2-5; no reliable D call. The J call may be faulty, since TRBJ2-7 better matches the DNA end. Germline V gene sequence: CDR1 KGHSH, CDR2 LQKENI. The CDR3 sequence is 14 residues long. This CDR3 reads CASSPQAGIDEQYF. CDR3 sequence (DNA): TGTGCCAGCTCACCCCAGGCAGGTATAGACGAGCAGTACTTC.

The V gene is TRBV6-6, the J gene TRBJ2-3; 7 nucleotides line up with TRBD1. This CDR3 has 15 residues. CDR1 is MNHNY and CDR2 is SVGAGI in the germline V gene (reference sequence). V shed 6 bases and J 6 bases; nucleotides not matched to a gene: 12. The CDR3 DNA reads as TGTGCCAGCAGAAGGGACAGTCATAGCTACGATACGCAGTATTTT. Translation gives CASRRDSHSYDTQYF.

A few counts support this clone. J is TRBJ2-5 and V is TRBV5-1; 13 nucleotides line up with TRBD2. This CDR3 contains 16 residues. Germline CDR1 reads SGHRS; CDR2 reads YFSETQ. Losses at the gene ends were 4 bases for V and 7 bases for J; bases not matched to a gene: 10. DNA for the CDR3: TGCGCCAGCAGCGTAGGGACTAGCGGGGTAGGAGGGACCCAGTACTTC. It codes for CASSVGTSGVGGTQYF. Together with reference TRBV5-1 and TRBJ2-5, the CDR3 gives the full variable domain: KAGVTQTPRYLIKTRGQQVTLSCSPISGHRSVSWYQQTPGQGLQFLFEYFSETQRNKGNFPGRFSGRQFSNSRSEMNVSTLELGDSALYLCASSVGTSGVGGTQYFGPGTRLLVL.

The genes are TRBV7-3 and TRBJ2-3, with D unresolved. Germline V gene data show CDR1 as SGHTA and CDR2 as FQGTGA. The CDR3 is 13 amino acids. Trimming left V 5 bases short and J 2 bases short, with 8 bases between. The DNA for the CDR3 is TGTGCCAGCAGCACCGCCAACACAGATACGCAGTATTTT. Protein product: CASSTANTDTQYF.

This clone was observed a single time. CDR3 sequence: CASSDGQGGYTF. Here the CDR3 DNA reads TGTGCCAGCAGCGATGGACAGGGAGGCTACACCTTC. The rearrangement uses TRBV9 and TRBJ1-2; the match to TRBD1 covers 8 bases. The CDR3 contains 12 residues. The junction had 3 bases not matched to a gene; V was cut back by 3 bases and J by 8 bases. Per germline, CDR1 SGDLS and CDR2 YYNGEE.

The chain recombines TRBV18 with TRBJ1-3; the D gene is possibly TRBD1 (5 bases). CDR1 and CDR2 from the germline V gene are KGHSH and LQKENI. V dropped 3 bases and J dropped 7 bases, with 22 bases sitting between them. CDR3 length: 17 residues. CDR3 bases: TGTGCCAGCTCACCTTTCCATTCCCCAGAAGGGGTCAACACCATATATTTT. Its protein is CASSPFHSPEGVNTIYF. Drawing the rest from reference TRBV18 and TRBJ1-3, the complete variable domain is NAGVMQNPRHLVRRRGQEARLRCSPMKGHSHVYWYRQLPEEGLKFMVYLQKENIIDESGMPKERFSAEFPKEGPSILRIQQVVRGDSAAYFCASSPFHSPEGVNTIYFGEGSWLTVV.

This chain joins TRBV11-2 and TRBJ2-3, with D maybe TRBD1 (6 bases). This CDR3 is 13 amino acids long. Between the trimmed V and J ends, which lost 5 bases and 2 bases, there was a span of 8 bases. Germline loops: CDR1 SGHAT, CDR2 FQNNGV. CDR3 sequence (DNA): TGTGCCAGCAGCGGACAGTCCACAGATACGCAGTATTTT. Protein sequence: CASSGQSTDTQYF.

The V and J genes are TRBV14 and TRBJ1-6; 8 bases fit TRBD1. The germline V gene encodes CDR1 SGHDN and CDR2 FVKESK. V shed 4 bases and J 0 bases; nucleotides not matched to a gene: 11. This CDR3 has 19 amino acids. The CDR3 here is CASSPWTGLGSSYNSPLHF. CDR3 nucleotide sequence: TGTGCCAGCAGCCCATGGACAGGGCTTGGGAGCTCCTATAATTCACCCCTCCACTTT.

This clone was picked up one time. The chain employs TRBV30 and TRBJ1-1, with D unclear. CDR1 is GTSNPN and CDR2 is SVGIG in the germline V gene (reference sequence). The germline V and J ends were trimmed by 8 bases and 4 bases, with 11 bases remaining between them. CDR3 length: 11 residues. The CDR3, as DNA: TGTGCCCGCGCGCGTGGCACTGAAGCTTTCTTT. Translation: CARARGTEAFF.

This rearrangement joins TRBV29-1 to TRBJ2-4; D uncertain. V lost 2 bases and J lost 0, with 11 bases in between. The CDR3 covers 15 residues. The V gene's germline CDR1 is SQVTM and CDR2 ANQGSEA. The CDR3 DNA reads as TGCAGCGTTGAACCTGCTACCGGAGCCAAAAACATTCAGTACTTC. Encoded protein: CSVEPATGAKNIQYF.

This clone was recorded a few times. This chain joins TRBV10-1 and TRBJ1-4; the match to TRBD1 covers 9 bases. The trim removed 6 bases at V and 5 bases at J, leaving 7 bases unmatched. This CDR3 has 15 residues. CDR1 WNHNN and CDR2 SYGVQD come from the germline V gene (reference sequence). CDR3 amino acids: CASSTGQGINEKLFF. The DNA of the CDR3 is TGCGCCAGCAGCACGGGACAGGGCATCAATGAAAAACTGTTTTTT.

The rearrangement joins TRBV6-5 to TRBJ1-2; 7 bases are a match to TRBD1. The CDR3 contains 14 residues. Germline lookup yields CDR1 MNHEY and CDR2 SVGAGI. V lost 8 bases and J lost 3; bases outside the gene matches: 9. The CDR3 loop is CASRYRGRDYGYTF. CDR3 DNA: TGTGCCAGCCGGTACAGGGGCCGGGACTATGGCTACACCTTC.

This chain uses TRBV10-1 with TRBJ1-2; 10 bases line up with TRBD1. The CDR3 loop spans 15 amino acids. V trimming: 6 bases; J trimming: 8 bases; junction bases outside the gene matches: 12. In germline, CDR1 is WNHNN, CDR2 SYGVQD (reference sequence). In nucleotides, the CDR3 is TGCGCCAGCAGAAGACAGGGGGCCAGGTTGTGGGGCTACACCTTC. It yields the protein CASRRQGARLWGYTF.

The chain is built from TRBV5-4 and TRBJ2-1; 11 bases map to TRBD2. Per germline, CDR1 SGHNT and CDR2 YYREEE (reference sequence). This CDR3 region has 15 residues. V trimming: 4 bases; J trimming: 5 bases; junction bases outside the gene matches: 5. In nucleotides, the CDR3 is TGTGCCAGCAGCCGTAGCGGGGGGGCCCACAATGAGCAGTTCTTC. Amino acids: CASSRSGGAHNEQFF.

The chain carries TRBV7-9 and TRBJ2-3; D is unclear. This CDR3 contains 15 residues. Germline assignment: CDR1 SEHNR and CDR2 FQNEAQ (reference sequence). Trimming shortened V by 1 base and J by 3 bases, and 11 bases separated the two germline ends. The CDR3 sequence: CASSLVRKLTDTQYF. CDR3 in DNA: TGTGCCAGCAGCTTAGTTAGGAAACTTACAGATACGCAGTATTTT. Based on the CDR3 plus reference TRBV7-9 and TRBJ2-3, the full variable domain is DTGVSQNPRHKITKRGQNVTFRCDPISEHNRLYWYRQTLGQGPEFLTYFQNEAQLEKSRLLSDRFSAERPKGSFSTLEIQRTEQGDSAMYLCASSLVRKLTDTQYFGPGTRLTVL.

The V call is TRBV6-5, the J call TRBJ2-7; possibly TRBD1 or TRBD2 for D (5 bases each). The CDR3 runs to 13 residues. In germline, CDR1 is MNHEY, CDR2 SVGAGI. The germline V and J ends were trimmed by 3 bases and 5 bases, with 11 bases remaining between them. The CDR3 protein is CASSYRRGHEQYF. The CDR3 DNA reads TGTGCCAGCAGTTATCGTCGGGGCCACGAGCAGTACTTC.

The V and J genes are TRBV11-2 and TRBJ1-3; TRBD1 is a possible D gene (6 bases). The length of the CDR3 is 16 residues. V was cut by 4 bases and J by 0 bases, with 13 bases left in between. Germline V lookup: CDR1 SGHAT, CDR2 FQNNGV. The CDR3: CASSYRTVSSGNTIYF. The CDR3 region has the DNA TGTGCCAGCAGCTATCGGACAGTCAGCTCTGGAAACACCATATATTTT.

The V gene is TRBV7-2, the J gene TRBJ1-1; D is possibly TRBD1 (6 bases). Germline V CDR1 and CDR2: SGHTA, FQGNSA. Trimming stripped 2 bases from V and 5 bases from J, with 12 bases between. The CDR3 is 14 amino acids. In nucleotides, the CDR3 is TGTGCCAGCAGCTTAAGGGCAGGGGTGACTGAAGCTTTCTTT. It is translated as CASSLRAGVTEAFF.

A few counts support this clone. The rearrangement links TRBV6-5 to TRBJ1-5; D call uncertain. Trimming took off 4 bases at V and 1 base at J, with 8 bases between the two ends. Germline CDR1 reads MNHEY; CDR2 reads SVGAGI. This CDR3 spans 14 amino acids. The CDR3 sequence is CASSSLASNQPQHF. The CDR3 DNA is TGTGCCAGCAGTTCCTTAGCCAGCAATCAGCCCCAGCATTTT.

The V call is TRBV7-2, the J call TRBJ1-2; TRBD1 might be the D (5 bases). CDR1 is SGHTA and CDR2 is FQGNSA in the germline V gene. V lost 1 base, J lost 4 bases, and 10 bases lay in between. The CDR3 is made up of 14 amino acids. The CDR3 loop reads CASSLGAGLYGYTF. CDR3 DNA: TGTGCCAGCAGCTTAGGGGCAGGGCTCTATGGCTACACCTTC.

This clone was detected once. The chain recombines TRBV14 with TRBJ2-5; D may be TRBD1 or TRBD2 (5 bases each). The J call may not be correct, given that the DNA end is closer to TRBJ2-7. The CDR3 runs to 12 residues. The V gene's germline CDR1 is SGHDN and CDR2 FVKESK. The CDR3 DNA is TGTGCCAGCAGCGGGACGGCCTACGAGCAGTACTTC. Translating it yields CASSGTAYEQYF.